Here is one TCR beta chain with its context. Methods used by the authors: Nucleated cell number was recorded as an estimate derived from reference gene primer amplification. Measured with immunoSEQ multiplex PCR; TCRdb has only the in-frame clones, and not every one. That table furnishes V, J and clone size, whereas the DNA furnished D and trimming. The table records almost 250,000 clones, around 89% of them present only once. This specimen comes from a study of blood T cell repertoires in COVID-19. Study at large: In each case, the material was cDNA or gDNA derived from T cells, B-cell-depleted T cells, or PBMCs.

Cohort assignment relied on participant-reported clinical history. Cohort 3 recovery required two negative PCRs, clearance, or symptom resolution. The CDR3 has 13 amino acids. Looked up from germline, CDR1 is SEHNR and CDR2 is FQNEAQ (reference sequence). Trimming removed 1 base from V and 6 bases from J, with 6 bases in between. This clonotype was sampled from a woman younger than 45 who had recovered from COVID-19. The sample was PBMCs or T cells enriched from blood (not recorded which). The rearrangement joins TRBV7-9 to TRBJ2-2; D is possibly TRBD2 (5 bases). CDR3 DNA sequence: TGTGCCAGCAGCTTAGGAGGGTCCGGGGAGCTGTTTTTT. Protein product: CASSLGGSGELFF.